This T cell receptor (beta chain) comes out of a study of shared clonotypes between healthy human individuals. On the study more broadly: A donor's plate count was three for CD4 naive and three for CD4 memory; CD8 naive had two and CD8 memory one.

Study-level results: Researchers found naive subsets generally carried larger estimated richness than memory subsets.

Assay used: immunoSEQ multiplex PCR; TCRdb lists only in-frame clones, some missing. The table records some 2.1 million clones, approximately 95% of them present only once. Germline loops: CDR1 SNHLY, CDR2 FYNNEI. CDR3 length: 13 residues. V was shortened by 7 bases and J by 1 base, with 10 bases between the two germline ends. As concerns this clone: The antigen remains undetermined.

Sequencing input: naive CD4+ T cells sorted from blood. Subset described: CD45RA+ positively selected. This chain uses TRBV2 with TRBJ1-1; a possible D gene is TRBD1 (5 bases). The TCR was taken from a man aged 18 to 30 in good health. The CDR3 DNA reads TGTGCCAGCACGGTGGGGCAGAACACTGAAGCTTTCTTT. This codes for CASTVGQNTEAFF.